The 26 T cell receptor beta chains in this list originate from one sample, sequenced in a study of cytomegalovirus exposure and HLA in healthy donors. 60 Vbeta and 13 Jbeta primers were used in PCR. The data were produced by immunoSEQ multiplex PCR, yet TCRdb's version contains in-frame clones alone and is incomplete. The repertoire includes over 85,000 clones, around 76% of them detected once, and around an eighth sits in the top ten. The sample comprised PBMCs. The receptors stem from a man aged 25-45 years in good health and CMV-seropositive.

J is TRBJ1-5 and V is TRBV5-4, with D maybe TRBD1 (5 bases). The CDR3 covers 13 residues. With 4 bases removed from V and 3 bases from J, the gap between germline ends came to 8 bases. Germline CDR1 is SGHNT and CDR2 is YYREEE (reference sequence). The CDR3 spells CASSEDNNQPQHF. The CDR3 nucleotides are TGTGCCAGCAGCGAGGACAACAATCAGCCCCAGCATTTT.

This chain joins TRBV7-3 and TRBJ2-1; D is perhaps TRBD1 (6 bases). The CDR3 consists of 14 residues. Germline CDR1 SGHTA, CDR2 FQGTGA. The V end was cut by 3 bases, the J end by 6 bases, with 12 bases between. The CDR3: CASSFQGGPNEQFF. The CDR3 DNA is TGTGCCAGCAGCTTCCAAGGGGGACCCAATGAGCAGTTCTTC.

This clone occurred a few times. V and J are TRBV10-2 and TRBJ2-3, with D unclear. This CDR3 is built from 16 residues. The V gene lost 5 bases and the J gene lost 6 bases, with 21 bases spanning the gap. The germline CDR1 and CDR2 sequences are WSHSY and SAAADI. The CDR3 DNA reads as TGCGCCAGCAGTCTTCGACGGGTCTCGCCGCCGGATACGCAGTATTTT. This gives the protein CASSLRRVSPPDTQYF.

The chain combines TRBV7-6 with TRBJ1-1, with unresolved D. From germline, CDR1 is SGHVS and CDR2 FNYEAQ. The length of the CDR3 is 14 residues. V was trimmed by 3 bases and J by 4 bases, leaving 12 bases between them. The CDR3 sequence is CASSFDLGSTEAFF. DNA for the CDR3: TGTGCCAGCAGCTTCGATCTGGGGAGCACTGAAGCTTTCTTT.

V gene TRBV6-1 combines with J gene TRBJ2-2, with a weak D call TRBD1 (6 bases). V shed 5 bases and J shed 3 bases, with 13 bases lying between them. The CDR3 loop spans 15 amino acids. The germline gives CDR1 MNHNS, CDR2 SASEGT. As DNA, the CDR3 is TGTGCCAGCAGTATCGACAGGTTTTACACCGGGGAGCTGTTTTTT. As protein: CASSIDRFYTGELFF.

V is TRBV5-3 and J is TRBJ2-7; TRBD2 matches at 7 bases. TRBV5-3 is sorted into the ORF group, with uncertain function. V shed 0 bases, J shed 0 bases, and the junction held 6 bases outside the gene matches. CDR3 size: 16 residues. The CDR3 coding sequence is TGTGCCAGAAGCTTGGAGGGGCGGGGGACCTCCTACGAGCAGTACTTC. Amino acids: CARSLEGRGTSYEQYF.

This clone was detected only a few times. The V call is TRBV9, the J call TRBJ2-5, with 10 bases fitting TRBD1. The germline gives CDR1 SGDLS, CDR2 YYNGEE. Unmatched junction bases numbered 11, after V lost 4 bases and J lost 5 bases. This CDR3 contains 16 residues. In DNA form, the CDR3 reads TGTGCCAGCAGCACTCCGGGACAGGGGCCCTTCGAGACCCAGTACTTC. Translating gives CASSTPGQGPFETQYF.

This chain links TRBV7-3 with TRBJ1-2, with D possibly TRBD1 on 5 matching bases. Trimming pared 5 bases from V and 2 bases from J, leaving 9 bases between. The CDR3 totals 13 residues. The germline V gene encodes CDR1 SGHTA and CDR2 FQGTGA. In DNA form, the CDR3 reads TGTGCCAGCAGCCCCGCAGGGAACTATGGCTACACCTTC. It translates to CASSPAGNYGYTF.

The V and J genes are TRBV4-3 and TRBJ2-7; 7 bases align to TRBD1. The CDR3 has 14 amino acids. Per the germline V gene, CDR1 is LGHNA and CDR2 is YSLEER. V was pared by 1 base and J by 6 bases, with 6 bases of the junction left unmatched. This CDR3 reads CASSQGQGGTEQYF. CDR3 bases: TGCGCCAGCAGCCAAGGACAGGGTGGGACCGAGCAGTACTTC.

The table lists this clone with a few counts. This chain connects TRBV13 to TRBJ2-1; unclear D gene. The CDR3 is made up of 14 amino acids. V lost 2 bases and J 2 bases, leaving 7 bases between the germline ends. Germline values: CDR1 PRHDT, CDR2 FYEKMQ (reference sequence). For the CDR3, the DNA is TGTGCCAGCAGCTTACGGCTAGCCTACAATGAGCAGTTCTTC. This translates into CASSLRLAYNEQFF.

V usage is TRBV28 and J usage is TRBJ2-7; TRBD2 matches 14 bases. Trimming cost V 5 bases and J 2 bases; bases outside gene matches: 8. This CDR3 region has 17 residues. Germline CDR1 MDHEN, CDR2 SYDVKM. The DNA of the CDR3 is TGTGCCAGCAGTCCCGGACTAGCGGGGGGCTATACCTACGAGCAGTACTTC. It codes for CASSPGLAGGYTYEQYF.

The genes are TRBV6-5 and TRBJ2-1; 8 bases line up with TRBD1. The J segment lost 7 bases and the V segment lost 6 bases, leaving 8 bases of the junction unmatched. Germline V gives CDR1 MNHEY, CDR2 SVGAGI. The CDR3 is 14 amino acids. The CDR3 sequence: CASRKGQAQNEQFF. The CDR3 DNA follows: TGTGCCAGCAGAAAGGGACAGGCCCAAAATGAGCAGTTCTTC.

This chain connects TRBV28 to TRBJ1-1; the D is unclear. The length of the CDR3 is 14 residues. Germline CDR1 reads MDHEN; CDR2 reads SYDVKM. The V gene lost 3 bases and the J gene lost 4 bases, with 12 bases spanning the gap. The DNA for the CDR3 is TGTGCCAGCAGTTTGGGCACGCCCTCCACTGAAGCTTTCTTT. This encodes CASSLGTPSTEAFF.

V and J are TRBV27 and TRBJ2-7; TRBD1 aligns across 8 bases. The DNA end is a closer match to TRBJ2-5, so the J assignment may be wrong. This CDR3 has 12 residues. CDR1 and CDR2 from the germline V gene are MNHEY and SMNVEV (reference sequence). The CDR3 spells CASSFGTGTQYF. DNA of the CDR3: TGTGCCAGCAGCTTCGGGACAGGGACCCAGTACTTC.

This rearrangement joins TRBV4-3 to TRBJ1-5, with TRBD1 matching over 7 bases. CDR3 length: 15 residues. V lost 3 bases and J lost 6; bases outside the gene matches: 8. The germline gives CDR1 LGHNA, CDR2 YSLEER. CDR3 amino acids: CASSQLQGDGQPQHF. For the CDR3, the DNA is TGCGCCAGCAGCCAGCTTCAGGGGGACGGTCAGCCCCAGCATTTT.

This clone was seen just once. This chain joins TRBV19 and TRBJ2-7, with 7 bases fitting TRBD1. Per germline, CDR1 LNHDA and CDR2 SQIVND (reference sequence). The V segment lost 6 bases and the J segment 5 bases; nucleotides outside the gene matches: 4. The CDR3 is 12 residues long. The CDR3 sequence: CASRDRWHEQYF. CDR3 nucleotides: TGTGCCAGTAGGGACAGGTGGCACGAGCAGTACTTC.

This clone was recorded a few times. The chain employs TRBV6-5 and TRBJ1-1; 10 nucleotides match TRBD1. Per the germline V gene, CDR1 is MNHEY and CDR2 is SVGAGI. The CDR3 runs to 14 residues. V dropped 5 bases and J dropped 11; count of bases not matched to a gene: 11. In DNA form, the CDR3 reads TGTGCCAGCAGTAGAGGGACAGGGGAAATACGGGCTTTCTTT. Translated: CASSRGTGEIRAFF.

J is TRBJ2-3 and V is TRBV9; weak D call: TRBD1 (6 bases). The V end lost 3 bases, the J end lost 2 bases, and 13 bases lay between the germline ends. The length of the CDR3 is 15 residues. CDR1 and CDR2 (germline): SGDLS, YYNGEE. CDR3 in amino acids: CASSDGQTSTDTQYF. The CDR3 DNA follows: TGTGCCAGCAGCGACGGACAGACTTCCACAGATACGCAGTATTTT.

V and J are TRBV7-9 and TRBJ2-2; D perhaps matches TRBD1 (5 bases). Between the trimmed V and J ends, which lost 1 base and 5 bases, there was a span of 11 bases. This CDR3 is 15 amino acids long. Looked up from germline, CDR1 is SEHNR and CDR2 is FQNEAQ (reference sequence). The CDR3 DNA reads TGTGCCAGCAGCTTAGGGCAGGGAAGGACCGGGGAGCTGTTTTTT. Translated: CASSLGQGRTGELFF.

The chain couples TRBV6-5 to TRBJ2-7, with 10 positions matching TRBD2. Germline CDR1 and CDR2: MNHEY and SVGAGI. The ends lost 5 bases at V and 3 bases at J; junction bases unmatched: 7. The CDR3 has 15 residues. CDR3 protein: CASSTGLAFVYEQYF. The CDR3 DNA reads TGTGCCAGCAGTACGGGACTAGCGTTCGTCTACGAGCAGTACTTC.

V is TRBV30 and J is TRBJ2-1; the match to TRBD1 covers 8 bases. Germline CDR1 GTSNPN, CDR2 SVGIG (reference sequence). The CDR3 runs to 15 residues. Trimming cost V 2 bases and J 6 bases; bases outside gene matches: 9. The CDR3 protein is CAWSPQGAIANEQFF. CDR3 in DNA: TGTGCCTGGAGTCCTCAGGGGGCGATCGCCAATGAGCAGTTCTTC.

CDR3 coding DNA: TGTGCCAGCAGTTTATCAGGCAGGATCCTCATTCCCTACGAGCAGTACTTC. Its translation is CASSLSGRILIPYEQYF. The chain employs TRBV27 and TRBJ2-7; D not resolved. The V gene lost 0 bases and the J gene lost 2 bases, with 17 bases spanning the gap. This CDR3 has 17 amino acids. Germline CDR1 is MNHEY and CDR2 is SMNVEV (reference sequence).

This chain uses TRBV5-1 with TRBJ2-2; 7 nucleotides align to TRBD2. Germline V CDR1 and CDR2: SGHRS, YFSETQ. CDR3 size: 16 residues. With V trimmed by 4 bases and J by 2 bases, 8 bases remained unmatched. The CDR3 DNA follows: TGCGCCAGCAGCCCCAACAAGGGACTAAACACCGGGGAGCTGTTTTTT. Protein sequence: CASSPNKGLNTGELFF.

This clone appeared once. This rearrangement joins TRBV29-1 to TRBJ2-7; 10 nucleotides line up with TRBD2. The CDR3 is made up of 14 amino acids. CDR1 SQVTM and CDR2 ANQGSEA come from the germline V gene. V trimming: 4 bases; J trimming: 1 base; junction bases outside the gene matches: 4. CDR3 nucleotide sequence: TGCAGCGTTGGGGCTAGCGGGGGATCCTACGAGCAGTACTTC. Translation: CSVGASGGSYEQYF.

The chain combines TRBV28 with TRBJ2-7; a possible D gene is TRBD1 (8 bases). V was pared by 3 bases and J by 4 bases, with 13 bases between. From germline, CDR1 is MDHEN and CDR2 SYDVKM. The CDR3 sequence is 14 residues long. CDR3 region: CASSFGQGGYEQYF. The CDR3 nucleotides read TGTGCCAGCAGTTTCGGACAGGGAGGGTACGAGCAGTACTTC.

This clone came up a few times. The chain uses TRBV27 and TRBJ2-1, with a weak D call TRBD1 (6 bases). CDR1 is MNHEY, CDR2 SMNVEV, per germline (reference sequence). The V gene lost 6 bases and the J gene lost 4 bases, with 7 bases spanning the gap. The CDR3 totals 12 residues. CDR3 region: CASSTGYNEQFF. The CDR3 bases are TGTGCCAGCAGCACAGGGTACAATGAGCAGTTCTTC.